One sample yielded the 23 T cell receptor beta chains listed below, sequenced in a study of blood T cell repertoires in COVID-19. The method was immunoSEQ multiplex PCR; TCRdb's version includes in-frame clones alone and lacks a portion of them. The sample lists roughly 320,000 clones; 85% were seen once. Sequencing was performed on peripheral blood. Source of these receptors: a human donor in a cohort sampled during active COVID-19.

This clone has just one count. The chain couples TRBV6-6 to TRBJ2-1, with TRBD2 matching 10 bases. The CDR3 contains 16 residues. The germline V gene has CDR1 MNHNY and CDR2 SVGAGI (reference sequence). The V segment lost 0 bases and the J segment 7 bases; nucleotides outside the gene matches: 6. CDR3 bases: TGTGCCAGCAGTTACTCAGCCCCTAGCGGGGGTAATGAGCAGTTCTTC. Translation: CASSYSAPSGGNEQFF.

J is TRBJ2-7 and V is TRBV27, with 8 bases identical to TRBD2. Per germline, CDR1 MNHEY and CDR2 SMNVEV (reference sequence). Trimming cost V 3 bases and J 2 bases; bases outside gene matches: 3. The CDR3 is made up of 14 amino acids. For the CDR3, the DNA is TGTGCCAGCAGTTTCGGGGGGGCTGCCTACGAGCAGTACTTC. Protein product: CASSFGGAAYEQYF.

V is TRBV7-9 and J is TRBJ2-1; D is unclear. Germline assignment: CDR1 SEHNR and CDR2 FQNEAQ (reference sequence). This CDR3 contains 12 residues. Trimming took off 5 bases at V and 7 bases at J, with 9 bases between the two ends. CDR3 sequence: CASSPLRNEQFF. The CDR3 DNA follows: TGTGCCAGCAGCCCCTTGAGGAATGAGCAGTTCTTC.

The genes are TRBV6-5 and TRBJ2-7, with 8 bases identical to TRBD1. Per germline, CDR1 MNHEY and CDR2 SVGAGI. CDR3 length: 13 residues. The ends lost 6 bases at V and 6 bases at J; junction bases unmatched: 7. CDR3 DNA: TGTGCCAGCAGAAAAGCAGGGGGCGGCGAGCAGTACTTC. Protein: CASRKAGGGEQYF.

J is TRBJ2-7 and V is TRBV6-5; unclear D gene. Trimming shortened V by 2 bases and J by 0 bases, and 5 bases separated the two germline ends. The CDR3 covers 13 residues. CDR1 MNHEY and CDR2 SVGAGI come from the germline V gene. Here the CDR3 reads CASSYRSSYEQYF. CDR3 bases: TGTGCCAGCAGTTACCGGAGCTCCTACGAGCAGTACTTC.

CDR3 DNA sequence: TGTGCCAGCAGTATCCGTGCGGGGGCGGCTGAAGCTTTCTTT. Translation gives CASSIRAGAAEAFF. This rearrangement joins TRBV6-5 to TRBJ1-1, with D possibly TRBD1 on 6 matching bases. The CDR3 contains 14 residues. Germline V CDR1 and CDR2: MNHEY, SVGAGI. V was trimmed by 5 bases and J by 6 bases, leaving 16 bases between them.

This clone came up a few times. The chain is built from TRBV2 and TRBJ2-1, with a weak D call TRBD2 (5 bases). Germline CDR1 reads SNHLY; CDR2 reads FYNNEI. V was clipped by 8 bases and J by 0 bases, with 11 bases between them. The CDR3 length is 14 residues. The DNA of the CDR3 is TGTGCCAGCGTGTGGAGGAGCTCCTACAATGAGCAGTTCTTC. Its protein is CASVWRSSYNEQFF.

This clone occurred once. This chain connects TRBV21-1 to TRBJ2-3; TRBD1, as called in the table, went unchecked against the DNA. TRBV21-1 is a pseudogene segment. The CDR3 loop spans 21 amino acids. CDR3 nucleotide sequence: TGTGCCAGCAGCAAATTAAATTCACCGAAACCCGGACAGGAATTTACAGATACGCAGTATTTT. This translates into CASSKLNSPKPGQEFTDTQYF.

The chain uses TRBV19 and TRBJ1-1; TRBD1 aligns across 9 bases. The V segment lost 5 bases and the J segment 6 bases; nucleotides outside the gene matches: 10. Germline CDR1 and CDR2: LNHDA and SQIVND (reference sequence). This CDR3 contains 15 residues. Here the CDR3 DNA reads TGTGCCAGTAGTTCACCGGGACAGGGTTTACCTGAAGCTTTCTTT. Translation: CASSSPGQGLPEAFF. The variable domain in full, with the rest retrieved from reference TRBV19 and TRBJ1-1, is DGGITQSPKYLFRKEGQNVTLSCEQNLNHDAMYWYRQDPGQGLRLIYYSQIVNDFQKGDIAEGYSVSREKKESFPLTVTSAQKNPTAFYLCASSSPGQGLPEAFFGQGTRLTVV.

The chain couples TRBV6-4 to TRBJ2-2; D might be TRBD1 (6 bases). V was cut by 5 bases and J by 2 bases, with 9 bases left in between. Germline loops: CDR1 MRHNA, CDR2 SNTAGT. CDR3 size: 14 residues. The CDR3 reads CASSLDSNTGELFF. The CDR3, as DNA: TGTGCCAGCAGTCTGGACAGTAACACCGGGGAGCTGTTTTTT.

CDR3 residues: CASSYDTGGNTEAFF. The CDR3, as DNA: TGTGCCAGCAGTTACGACACAGGGGGGAACACTGAAGCTTTCTTT. This sequence joins TRBV6-5 and TRBJ1-1; 8 nucleotides match TRBD1. This CDR3 spans 15 amino acids. The ends lost 2 bases at V and 1 base at J; junction bases unmatched: 3. CDR1 is MNHEY and CDR2 is SVGAGI in the germline V gene.

The chain is built from TRBV5-4 and TRBJ1-1; tentatively, D is TRBD1 (5 bases). Germline-derived CDR1 and CDR2 are SGHNT and YYREEE (reference sequence). The CDR3 consists of 14 residues. V dropped 5 bases and J dropped 5 bases, with 16 bases sitting between them. CDR3 loop: CASSFGQGLTEAFF. Written as DNA, the CDR3 is TGTGCCAGCAGTTTCGGACAAGGACTAACTGAAGCTTTCTTT.

This chain uses TRBV7-9 with TRBJ1-2, with 10 bases aligning to TRBD1. Unmatched junction bases numbered 6, after V lost 6 bases and J lost 2 bases. The V gene's germline CDR1 is SEHNR and CDR2 FQNEAQ (reference sequence). This CDR3 region has 15 residues. The CDR3 region is CASSPPGQGNYGYTF. The CDR3 DNA reads as TGTGCCAGCAGTCCTCCGGGACAGGGGAACTATGGCTACACCTTC.

The gene calls are TRBV28 and TRBJ1-5; tentative D call: TRBD1 (6 bases). Germline V gene lookup returns CDR1 MDHEN and CDR2 SYDVKM. V lost 6 bases and J lost 2, with 14 bases in between. The CDR3 is 15 amino acids. The CDR3 reads CASRVTGTGNQPQHF. The CDR3 region has the DNA TGTGCCAGCAGGGTTACAGGGACGGGCAATCAGCCCCAGCATTTT.

The rearrangement links TRBV19 to TRBJ2-7; weak D call: TRBD2 (5 bases). CDR3 length: 14 amino acids. Germline-derived CDR1 and CDR2 are LNHDA and SQIVND (reference sequence). Trimming removed 3 bases from V and 3 bases from J, with 12 bases in between. For the CDR3, the DNA is TGTGCCAGTAGTATCGAGGGCGGCGGCTACGAGCAGTACTTC. As protein: CASSIEGGGYEQYF.

The gene calls are TRBV5-1 and TRBJ2-1; D may be TRBD1 (7 bases). CDR3 length: 16 residues. Germline V lookup: CDR1 SGHRS, CDR2 YFSETQ. With 4 bases removed from V and 3 bases from J, the gap between germline ends came to 17 bases. CDR3 sequence (DNA): TGCGCCAGCAGCGCACCGCAGGGGGGCCACTACAATGAGCAGTTCTTC. This encodes CASSAPQGGHYNEQFF.

In the case of this clone: Distinct nucleotide sequences in the sample also encode this CDR3. The chain is built from TRBV6-5 and TRBJ1-1; 8 bases fit TRBD1. This CDR3 region has 14 residues. CDR1 and CDR2 (germline): MNHEY, SVGAGI. V gave up 0 bases and J gave up 5 bases; unmatched junction bases: 2. Here the CDR3 reads CASSYSTGVTEAFF. In DNA form, the CDR3 reads TGTGCCAGCAGTTACTCGACAGGGGTTACTGAAGCTTTCTTT.

The V call is TRBV27, the J call TRBJ2-1; 9 bases map to TRBD2. With V trimmed by 2 bases and J by 6 bases, 5 bases remained unmatched. Germline CDR1 MNHEY, CDR2 SMNVEV (reference sequence). The CDR3 loop spans 15 amino acids. CDR3 DNA: TGTGCCAGCAGTTTAGGGGTTAGCGGGGGCAATGAGCAGTTCTTC. Translating it yields CASSLGVSGGNEQFF.

The genes are TRBV30 and TRBJ1-2; TRBD1 matches 7 bases. With V trimmed by 2 bases and J by 8 bases, 8 bases remained unmatched. Germline-derived CDR1 and CDR2 are GTSNPN and SVGIG (reference sequence). The CDR3 loop spans 13 amino acids. In nucleotides, the CDR3 is TGTGCCTGGAGTTCCGGGACAGTGACAGGCTACACCTTC. It translates to CAWSSGTVTGYTF.

To note about this clone: The sample carries other DNA sequences with the same CDR3. The V call is TRBV7-9, the J call TRBJ1-6; D is uncertain. Trimming left V 3 bases short and J 9 bases short, with 6 bases between. Germline CDR1 and CDR2: SEHNR and FQNEAQ (reference sequence). The length of the CDR3 is 12 residues. The CDR3 protein is CASSLGGSPLHF. In nucleotides, the CDR3 is TGTGCCAGCAGCTTGGGAGGTTCACCCCTCCACTTT.

The V and J genes are TRBV10-2 and TRBJ2-1, with 8 bases fitting TRBD1. Per the germline V gene, CDR1 is WSHSY and CDR2 is SAAADI. There are 15 residues in the CDR3. V gave up 7 bases and J gave up 4 bases; unmatched junction bases: 9. In DNA, the CDR3 is TGCGCCAGCAATCCTTCACAGGGGGGATACAATGAGCAGTTCTTC. As protein: CASNPSQGGYNEQFF.

The rearrangement joins TRBV3-1 (or the pseudogene TRBV3-2) to TRBJ1-1; D is ambiguous. Germline CDR1 reads LGHDT; CDR2 reads YNNKEL (reference sequence). The CDR3 covers 13 residues. V lost 3 bases and J lost 7, with 12 bases in between. CDR3 loop: CASSHLTTGEAFF. CDR3 nucleotides: TGTGCCAGCAGCCATCTGACTACGGGTGAAGCTTTCTTT.

The chain uses TRBV30 and TRBJ1-2, with 11 bases identical to TRBD1. Trimming removed 0 bases from V and 8 bases from J; junction bases left unmatched: 8. There are 15 residues in the CDR3. Germline V lookup: CDR1 GTSNPN, CDR2 SVGIG (reference sequence). CDR3 sequence: CAWSVRGQGALGYTF. CDR3 bases: TGTGCCTGGAGTGTACGCGGACAGGGGGCGTTGGGCTACACCTTC.